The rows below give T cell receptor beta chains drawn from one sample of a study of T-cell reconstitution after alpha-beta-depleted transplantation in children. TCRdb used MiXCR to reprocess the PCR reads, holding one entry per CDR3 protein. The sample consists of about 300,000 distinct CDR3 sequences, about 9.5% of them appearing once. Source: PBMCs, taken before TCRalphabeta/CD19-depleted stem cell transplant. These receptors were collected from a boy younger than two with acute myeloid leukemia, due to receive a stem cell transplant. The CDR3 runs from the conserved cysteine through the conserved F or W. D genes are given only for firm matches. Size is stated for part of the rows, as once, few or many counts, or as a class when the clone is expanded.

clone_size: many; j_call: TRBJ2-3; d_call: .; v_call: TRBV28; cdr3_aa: CASSATPTDTQYF; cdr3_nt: TGTGCCAGCAGTGCGACACCCACAGATACGCAGTATTTT
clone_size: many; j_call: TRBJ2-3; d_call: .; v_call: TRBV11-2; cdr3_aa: CASSSFLGQGTDTQYF; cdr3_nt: TGTGCCAGCAGCTCCTTTCTAGGGCAGGGCACAGATACGCAGTATTTT
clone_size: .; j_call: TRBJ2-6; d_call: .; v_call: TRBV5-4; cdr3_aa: CASSLGGSSGANVLTF; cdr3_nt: TGTGCCAGCAGCTTGGGGGGGAGCTCTGGGGCCAACGTCCTGACTTTC
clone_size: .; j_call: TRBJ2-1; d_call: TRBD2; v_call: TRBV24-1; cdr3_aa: CATSEVRGGGSYNEQFF; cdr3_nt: TGTGCCACCAGTGAAGTCCGGGGCGGGGGGTCCTACAATGAGCAGTTCTTC
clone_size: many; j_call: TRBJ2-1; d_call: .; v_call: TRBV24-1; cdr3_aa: CATSSLLQGNEQFF; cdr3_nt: TGTGCCACCAGCAGTCTGCTGCAGGGAAATGAGCAGTTCTTC
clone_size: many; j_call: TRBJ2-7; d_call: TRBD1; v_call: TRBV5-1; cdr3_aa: CASSFSTGGYEQYF; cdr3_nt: TGCGCCAGCAGCTTCTCGACAGGGGGCTACGAGCAGTACTTC
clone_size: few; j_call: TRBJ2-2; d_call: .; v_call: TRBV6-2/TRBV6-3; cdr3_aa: CASSPRDTIIANTGELFF; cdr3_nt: TGTGCCAGCAGTCCTCGGGACACCATCATCGCGAACACCGGGGAGCTGTTTTTT
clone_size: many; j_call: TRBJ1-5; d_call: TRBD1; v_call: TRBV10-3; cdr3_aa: CAISEGQGSQPQHF; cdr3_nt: TGTGCCATCAGTGAGGGACAGGGCAGTCAGCCCCAGCATTTT
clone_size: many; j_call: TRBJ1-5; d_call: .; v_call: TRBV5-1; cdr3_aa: CASSLGQGTDQPQHF; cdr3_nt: TGCGCCAGCAGCTTGGGGCAGGGTACGGATCAGCCCCAGCATTTT
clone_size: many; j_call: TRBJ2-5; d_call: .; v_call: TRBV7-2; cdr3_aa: CASSTHGGPPETQYF; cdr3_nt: TGTGCCAGCAGCACTCACGGGGGGCCCCCAGAGACCCAGTACTTC
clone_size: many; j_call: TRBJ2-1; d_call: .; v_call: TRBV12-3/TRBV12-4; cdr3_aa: CASTSGGEQFF; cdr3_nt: TGTGCCAGCACCTCGGGCGGTGAGCAGTTCTTC
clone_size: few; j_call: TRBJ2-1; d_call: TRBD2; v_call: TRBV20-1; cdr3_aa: CSARDPAGGPRSSYNEQFF; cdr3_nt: TGCAGTGCTAGAGATCCGGCGGGAGGGCCCCGGAGCTCCTACAATGAGCAGTTCTTC